The T cell receptor beta chain under discussion was sequenced for a study of T cells in Graves' hyperthyroidism and ophthalmopathy. About the research overall: The authors collected peripheral blood at initial diagnosis, before any treatment.

The PBMCs were sourced from fresh peripheral blood (about 9.7 ml). Looked up from germline, CDR1 is SGHVS and CDR2 is FQNEAQ. CDR3 length: 21 residues. Trimming at V came to 4 bases and at J to 2 bases, leaving 20 bases not matched to a gene. What was amplified from RNA transcripts were TCR beta CDR3 regions. HTBI primers were employed in a first-round RT-PCR of the TCR CDR3. A single record per CDR3 protein comes from TCRdb applying MiXCR to the multiplex PCR reads. In the table there are about 700,000 distinct CDR3 sequences, about 15% of which are singletons. The source is a woman aged 18 to 35 with Graves' hyperthyroidism. Sequencing used blood. This sequence joins TRBV7-8 and TRBJ2-7, with 13 bases matching TRBD2. As DNA, the CDR3 is TGTGCCAGCAGCTCGGGGGGGCGGACTAGCGGGAGATCGCCTGGGGCCTACGAGCAGTACTTC. It is translated as CASSSGGRTSGRSPGAYEQYF.